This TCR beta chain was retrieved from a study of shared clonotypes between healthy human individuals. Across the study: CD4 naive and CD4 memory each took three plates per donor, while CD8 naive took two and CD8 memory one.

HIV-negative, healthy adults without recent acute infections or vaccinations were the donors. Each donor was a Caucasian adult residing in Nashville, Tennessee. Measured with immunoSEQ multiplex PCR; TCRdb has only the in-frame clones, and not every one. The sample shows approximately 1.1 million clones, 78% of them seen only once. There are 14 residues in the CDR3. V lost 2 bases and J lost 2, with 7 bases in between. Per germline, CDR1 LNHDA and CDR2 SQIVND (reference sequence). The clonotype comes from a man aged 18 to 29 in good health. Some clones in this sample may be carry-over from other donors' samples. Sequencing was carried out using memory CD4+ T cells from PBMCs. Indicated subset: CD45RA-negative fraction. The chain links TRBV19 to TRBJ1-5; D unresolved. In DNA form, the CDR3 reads TGTGCCAGTAGTATAATCGGGGGCAATCAGCCCCAGCATTTT. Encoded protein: CASSIIGGNQPQHF.